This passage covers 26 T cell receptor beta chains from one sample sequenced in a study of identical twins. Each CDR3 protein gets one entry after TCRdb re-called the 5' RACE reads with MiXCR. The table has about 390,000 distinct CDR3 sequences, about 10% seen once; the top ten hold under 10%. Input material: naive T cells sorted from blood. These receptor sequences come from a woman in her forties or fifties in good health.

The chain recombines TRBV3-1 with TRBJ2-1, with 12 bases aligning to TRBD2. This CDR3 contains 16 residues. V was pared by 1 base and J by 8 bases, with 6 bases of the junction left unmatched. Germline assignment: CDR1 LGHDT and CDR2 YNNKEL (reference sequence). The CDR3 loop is CASSQVLAGGPYEQFF. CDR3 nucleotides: TGTGCCAGCAGCCAAGTTCTAGCGGGAGGGCCGTATGAGCAGTTCTTC.

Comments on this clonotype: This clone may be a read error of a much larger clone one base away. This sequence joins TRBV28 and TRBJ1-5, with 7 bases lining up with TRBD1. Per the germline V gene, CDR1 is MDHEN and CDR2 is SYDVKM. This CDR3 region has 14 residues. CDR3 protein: CASSLQGLGEPQQF. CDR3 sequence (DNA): TGTGCCAGCAGTCTACAGGGGCTAGGGGAGCCCCAGCAGTTT.

The CDR3 loop reads CASSRAGLYEQYV. CDR3 bases: TGTGCCAGCAGTAGAGCGGGGCTCTACGAGCAGTACGTC. The rearrangement uses TRBV6-2 or TRBV6-3 and TRBJ2-7; 7 nucleotides agree with TRBD2. The CDR3 loop spans 13 amino acids. CDR1 is MNHEY, CDR2 SVGEGT, per germline. Losses at the gene ends were 5 bases for V and 3 bases for J; bases not matched to a gene: 4.

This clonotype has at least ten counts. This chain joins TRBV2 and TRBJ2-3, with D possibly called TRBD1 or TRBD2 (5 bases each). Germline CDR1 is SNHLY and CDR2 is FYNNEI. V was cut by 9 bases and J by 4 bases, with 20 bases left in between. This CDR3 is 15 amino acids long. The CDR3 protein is CARSRVTGAPDTQYF. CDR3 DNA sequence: TGTGCCAGGTCCCGGGTAACCGGGGCCCCAGATACGCAGTATTTT.

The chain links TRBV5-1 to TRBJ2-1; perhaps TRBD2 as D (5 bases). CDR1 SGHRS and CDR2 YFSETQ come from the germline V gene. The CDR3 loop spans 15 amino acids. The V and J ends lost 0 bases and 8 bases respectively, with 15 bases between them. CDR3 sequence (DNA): TGCGCCAGCAGCTTGGTCGATTACCCGAGGGATGAGCAGTTCTTC. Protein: CASSLVDYPRDEQFF.

The CDR3 DNA sequence: TGCAGTGCTAGTTTTGGCTATCAGAATGAGCAGTTCTTC. Translated, it gives CSASFGYQNEQFF. The rearrangement links TRBV20-1 to TRBJ2-1; no definite D call. Per germline, CDR1 DFQATT and CDR2 SNEGSKA (reference sequence). This CDR3 has 13 residues. With 3 bases removed from V and 7 bases from J, the gap between germline ends came to 13 bases.

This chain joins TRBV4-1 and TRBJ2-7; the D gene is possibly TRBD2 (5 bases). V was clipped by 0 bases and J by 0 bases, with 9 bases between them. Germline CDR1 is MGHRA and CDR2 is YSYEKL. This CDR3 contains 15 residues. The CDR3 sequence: CASSQETTLSYEQYF. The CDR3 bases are TGCGCCAGCAGCCAAGAGACTACACTCTCCTACGAGCAGTACTTC.

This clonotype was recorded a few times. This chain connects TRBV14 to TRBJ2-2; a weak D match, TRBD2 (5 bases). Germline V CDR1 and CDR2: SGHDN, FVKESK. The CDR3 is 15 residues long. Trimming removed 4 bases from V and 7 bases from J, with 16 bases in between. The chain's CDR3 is CASSRRWAGNGELFF. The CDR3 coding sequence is TGTGCCAGCAGCCGGAGGTGGGCTGGTAACGGGGAGCTGTTTTTT.

CDR3 sequence reads: CASSQGRGELFF. The DNA for the CDR3 is TGTGCCAGCAGCCAAGGACGGGGGGAGCTGTTTTTT. The chain links TRBV3-1 to TRBJ2-2; D is uncertain. Germline values: CDR1 LGHDT, CDR2 YNNKEL (reference sequence). CDR3 length: 12 amino acids. V lost 1 base to trimming and J lost 8 bases, with 5 bases between them.

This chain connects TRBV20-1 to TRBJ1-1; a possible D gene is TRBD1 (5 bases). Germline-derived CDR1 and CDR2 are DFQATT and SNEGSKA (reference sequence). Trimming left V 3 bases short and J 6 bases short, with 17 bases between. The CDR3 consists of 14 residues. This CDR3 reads CSASFDSLASEAFF. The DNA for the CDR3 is TGCAGTGCTAGTTTTGACAGTCTTGCTTCTGAAGCTTTCTTT.

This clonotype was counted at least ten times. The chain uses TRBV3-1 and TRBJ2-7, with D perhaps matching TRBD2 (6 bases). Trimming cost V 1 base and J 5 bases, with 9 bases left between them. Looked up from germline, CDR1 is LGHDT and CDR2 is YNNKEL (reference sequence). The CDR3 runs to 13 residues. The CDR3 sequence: CASSQVSGHEQYV. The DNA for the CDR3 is TGTGCCAGCAGCCAAGTTAGCGGACACGAGCAGTACGTC.

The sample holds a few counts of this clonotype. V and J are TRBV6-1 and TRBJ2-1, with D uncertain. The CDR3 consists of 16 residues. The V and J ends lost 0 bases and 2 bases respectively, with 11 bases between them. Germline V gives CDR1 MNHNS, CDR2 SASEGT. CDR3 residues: CASSEAPSVTYNEQFF. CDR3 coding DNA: TGTGCCAGCAGTGAAGCTCCCAGCGTAACCTACAATGAGCAGTTCTTC.

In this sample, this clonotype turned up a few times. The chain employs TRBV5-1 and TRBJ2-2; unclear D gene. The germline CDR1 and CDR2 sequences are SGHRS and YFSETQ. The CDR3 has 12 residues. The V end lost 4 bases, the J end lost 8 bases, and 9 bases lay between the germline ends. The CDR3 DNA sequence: TGCGCCAGCAGCATTGACCCGGGGGAGCTGTTTTTT. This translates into CASSIDPGELFF.

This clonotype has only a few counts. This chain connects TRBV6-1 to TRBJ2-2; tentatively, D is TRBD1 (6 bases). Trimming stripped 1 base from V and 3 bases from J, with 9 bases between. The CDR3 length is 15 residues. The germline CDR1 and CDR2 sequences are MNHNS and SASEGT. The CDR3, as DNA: TGTGCCAGCAGTGAAGTCCAGGGGTACACCGGGGAGCTGTTTTTT. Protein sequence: CASSEVQGYTGELFF.

The CDR3 region has the DNA TGTGCCAGCAGCCTCTCAGGGACAACAATCCACGAGCAGTACGTC. It yields the protein CASSLSGTTIHEQYV. This chain joins TRBV12-3 or TRBV12-4 and TRBJ2-7; TRBD1 is a possible D gene (6 bases). V was shortened by 6 bases and J by 5 bases, with 20 bases between the two germline ends. The CDR3 spans 15 residues.

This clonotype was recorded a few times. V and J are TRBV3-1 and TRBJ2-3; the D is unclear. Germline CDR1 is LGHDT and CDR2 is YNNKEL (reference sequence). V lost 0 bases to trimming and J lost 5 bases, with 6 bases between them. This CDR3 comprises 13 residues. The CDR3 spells CASSQESRDTQYF. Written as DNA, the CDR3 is TGTGCCAGCAGCCAAGAGAGTCGAGATACGCAGTATTTT.

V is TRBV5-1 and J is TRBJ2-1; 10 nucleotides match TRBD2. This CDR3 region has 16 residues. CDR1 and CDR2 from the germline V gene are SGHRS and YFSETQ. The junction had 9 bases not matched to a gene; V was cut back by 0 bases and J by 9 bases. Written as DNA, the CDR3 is TGCGCCAGCAGCTTGGGGAACCTAGCGGGAGTGAGTGAGCAGTTCTTC. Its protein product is CASSLGNLAGVSEQFF. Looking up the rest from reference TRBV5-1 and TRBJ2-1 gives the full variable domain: KAGVTQTPRYLIKTRGQQVTLSCSPISGHRSVSWYQQTPGQGLQFLFEYFSETQRNKGNFPGRFSGRQFSNSRSEMNVSTLELGDSALYLCASSLGNLAGVSEQFFGPGTRLTVL.

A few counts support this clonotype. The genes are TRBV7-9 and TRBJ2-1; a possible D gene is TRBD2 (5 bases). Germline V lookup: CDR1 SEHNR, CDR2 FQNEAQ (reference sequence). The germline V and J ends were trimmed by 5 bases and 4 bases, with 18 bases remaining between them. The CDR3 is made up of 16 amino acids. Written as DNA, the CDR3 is TGTGCCAGCAGCCATGGCCCAGGAGGACCTTACAATGAGCAGTTCTTC. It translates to CASSHGPGGPYNEQFF.

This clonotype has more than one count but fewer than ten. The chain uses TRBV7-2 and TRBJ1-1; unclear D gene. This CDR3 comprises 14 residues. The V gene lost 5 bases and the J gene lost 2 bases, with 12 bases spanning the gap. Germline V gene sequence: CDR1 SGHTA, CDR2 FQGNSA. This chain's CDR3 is CASSLLTANTEAFF. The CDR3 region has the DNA TGTGCCAGCAGCCTTCTAACAGCTAACACTGAAGCTTTCTTT.

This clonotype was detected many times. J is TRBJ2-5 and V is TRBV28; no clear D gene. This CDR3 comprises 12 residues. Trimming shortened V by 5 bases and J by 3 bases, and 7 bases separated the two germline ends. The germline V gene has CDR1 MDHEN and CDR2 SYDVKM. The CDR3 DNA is TGTGCCAGCAGTCCAAACGAAGAGACCCAGTACTTC. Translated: CASSPNEETQYF.

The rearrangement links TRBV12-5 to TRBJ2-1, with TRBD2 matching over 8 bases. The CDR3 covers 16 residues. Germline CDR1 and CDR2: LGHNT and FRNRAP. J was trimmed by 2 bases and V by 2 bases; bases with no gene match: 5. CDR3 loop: CASGLTSGGPYNEQFF. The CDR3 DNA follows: TGTGCTAGTGGTTTGACTAGCGGAGGACCCTACAATGAGCAGTTCTTC.

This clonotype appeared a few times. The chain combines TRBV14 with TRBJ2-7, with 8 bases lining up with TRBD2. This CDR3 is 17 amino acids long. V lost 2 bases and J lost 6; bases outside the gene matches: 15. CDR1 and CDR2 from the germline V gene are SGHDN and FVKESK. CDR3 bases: TGTGCCAGCAGCCAACCCCAGGCCGGGACTAGGGCCATCGAGCAGTACTTC. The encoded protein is CASSQPQAGTRAIEQYF.

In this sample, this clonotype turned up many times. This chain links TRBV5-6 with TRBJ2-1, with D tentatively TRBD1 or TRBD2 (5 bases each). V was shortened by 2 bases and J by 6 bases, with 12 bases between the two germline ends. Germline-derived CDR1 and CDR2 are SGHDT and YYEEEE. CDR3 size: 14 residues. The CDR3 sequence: CASSFLGDGNEQFF. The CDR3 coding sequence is TGTGCCAGCAGCTTTCTAGGGGACGGCAATGAGCAGTTCTTC.

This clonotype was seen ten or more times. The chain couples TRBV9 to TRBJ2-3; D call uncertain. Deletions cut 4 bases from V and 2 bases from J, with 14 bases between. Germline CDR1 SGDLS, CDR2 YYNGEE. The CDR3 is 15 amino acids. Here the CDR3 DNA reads TGTGCCAGCAGCCCGTCAGAACAGTTCACAGATACGCAGTATTTT. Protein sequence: CASSPSEQFTDTQYF.

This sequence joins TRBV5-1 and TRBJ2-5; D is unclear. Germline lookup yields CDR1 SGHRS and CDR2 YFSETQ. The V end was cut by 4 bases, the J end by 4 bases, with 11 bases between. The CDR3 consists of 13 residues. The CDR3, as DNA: TGCGCCAGCAGCCCCGTTGTGTCAGAGACCCAGTACTTC. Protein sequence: CASSPVVSETQYF.

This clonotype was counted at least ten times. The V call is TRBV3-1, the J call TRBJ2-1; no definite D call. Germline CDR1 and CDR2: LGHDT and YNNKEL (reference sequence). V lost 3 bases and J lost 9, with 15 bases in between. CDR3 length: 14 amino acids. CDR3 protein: CASSQAAALTEQFF. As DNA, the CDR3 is TGTGCCAGCAGCCAGGCGGCTGCACTGACTGAGCAGTTCTTC.